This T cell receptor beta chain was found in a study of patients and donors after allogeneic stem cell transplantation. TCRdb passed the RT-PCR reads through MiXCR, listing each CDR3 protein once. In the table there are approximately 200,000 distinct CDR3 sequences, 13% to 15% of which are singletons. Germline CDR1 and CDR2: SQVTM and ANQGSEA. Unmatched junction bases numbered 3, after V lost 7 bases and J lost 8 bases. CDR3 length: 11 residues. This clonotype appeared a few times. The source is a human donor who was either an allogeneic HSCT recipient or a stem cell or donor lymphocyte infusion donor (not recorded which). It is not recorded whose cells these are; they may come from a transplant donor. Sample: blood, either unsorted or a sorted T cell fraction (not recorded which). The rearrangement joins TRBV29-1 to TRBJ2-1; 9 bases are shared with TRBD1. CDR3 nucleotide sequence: TGCAGCGCCCGACAGGGGGATGAGCAGTTCTTC. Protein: CSARQGDEQFF.